Below are 21 T cell receptor beta chains sequenced from a single sample in a study of blood T cells in healthy people across ages. Alongside a J-beta primer mix, a sample-barcoded 5' primer served in a second PCR lasting about 7 to 11 cycles. MiXCR, applied by TCRdb to the 5' RACE reads, yields one record per CDR3 protein. The sample lists around 750,000 distinct CDR3 sequences, less than 70% occurring once. The specimen was blood. These receptors all stem from a man older than 75 in good health.

This clonotype was detected once. DNA of the CDR3: TGTGCCACCAGTGATACAGGGGCCCCTTATGGCTACACCTTC. Its translation: CATSDTGAPYGYTF. The rearrangement uses TRBV24-1 and TRBJ1-2; TRBD1 matches 7 bases. This CDR3 comprises 14 residues. Germline CDR1 and CDR2: KGHDR and SFDVKD. The trim removed 3 bases at V and 5 bases at J, leaving 5 bases unmatched.

This clonotype was recorded a few times. The chain has TRBV28 and TRBJ2-7; D gene uncertain. Germline lookup yields CDR1 MDHEN and CDR2 SYDVKM. The CDR3 contains 14 residues. Trimming stripped 9 bases from V and 0 bases from J, with 15 bases between. CDR3 loop: CASHSYGGSYEQYF. The CDR3 DNA reads as TGTGCCAGTCATTCGTATGGTGGCTCCTACGAGCAGTACTTC.

The chain uses TRBV18 and TRBJ2-5; the match to TRBD1 covers 10 bases. The end of the DNA is better explained by TRBJ2-7, so the J call may be wrong. Germline CDR1 KGHSH, CDR2 LQKENI. This CDR3 is 16 amino acids long. CDR3: CASSPPRDRGFYEQYF. The CDR3 region has the DNA TGTGCCAGCTCACCACCGCGGGACAGGGGTTTTTACGAGCAGTACTTC.

The CDR3 protein is CASGLTVETQYF. The CDR3 coding sequence is TGTGCCAGCGGCCTCACCGTCGAGACCCAGTACTTC. This rearrangement joins TRBV27 to TRBJ2-5; D remains ambiguous. This CDR3 spans 12 amino acids. The V end was cut by 8 bases, the J end by 5 bases, with 12 bases between. The germline gives CDR1 MNHEY, CDR2 SMNVEV (reference sequence).

V and J are TRBV10-3 and TRBJ2-4; D is possibly TRBD2 (6 bases). The J call may be incorrect, as the DNA end agrees better with TRBJ2-7. Germline V gene data show CDR1 as ENHRY and CDR2 as SYGVKD. CDR3 length: 12 amino acids. In DNA, the CDR3 is TGTGCCACTAAATCGGGAGACCACGAGCAGTACTTC. It translates to CATKSGDHEQYF.

The rearrangement uses TRBV29-1 and TRBJ2-3; 10 bases are a match to TRBD2. This CDR3 is built from 16 residues. Germline CDR1 and CDR2: SQVTM and ANQGSEA. Trimming at V came to 0 bases and at J to 0 bases, leaving 3 bases not matched to a gene. The CDR3 loop is CSVEDILAGSTDTQYF. The CDR3 DNA follows: TGCAGCGTTGAAGACATACTAGCGGGAAGCACAGATACGCAGTATTTT.

The V gene is TRBV29-1, the J gene TRBJ2-1; weak D call: TRBD1 (5 bases). TRBJ2-7 explains the end of the DNA better; the J call may be wrong. This CDR3 is built from 13 residues. Germline V gene data show CDR1 as SQVTM and CDR2 as ANQGSEA. The CDR3 sequence is CSVQGSSYNEQYF. The CDR3 DNA sequence: TGCAGCGTCCAGGGAAGCTCCTACAATGAGCAGTACTTC.

In its sample, this clonotype was seen once. V usage is TRBV27 and J usage is TRBJ2-7; 7 positions match TRBD1. The CDR3 is 15 amino acids. Germline CDR1 and CDR2: MNHEY and SMNVEV (reference sequence). The junction had 12 bases not matched to a gene; V was cut back by 8 bases and J by 2 bases. In nucleotides, the CDR3 is TGTGCCAGCCTACTACTTATGACAGGGCCCTACGAGCAGTACTTC. The encoded protein is CASLLLMTGPYEQYF.

In this sample, this clonotype turned up a few times. J is TRBJ2-6 and V is TRBV6-1; D is perhaps TRBD1 (6 bases). The germline gives CDR1 MNHNS, CDR2 SASEGT. The CDR3 runs to 16 residues. Trimming removed 11 bases at V and 0 bases at J, with 17 bases between. The CDR3 DNA follows: TGTGCCGTTGGGGGCAGGATTGCCTCTGGGGCCAACGTCCTGACTTTC. Protein sequence: CAVGGRIASGANVLTF.

The chain is built from TRBV18 and TRBJ2-3; 10 bases map to TRBD2. The J segment lost 2 bases and the V segment lost 10 bases, leaving 6 bases of the junction unmatched. The CDR3 extends over 14 amino acids. Germline CDR1 KGHSH, CDR2 LQKENI. CDR3 nucleotide sequence: TGTGCCACCCCCGGGACTAGCGACACAGATACGCAGTATTTT. Amino acids: CATPGTSDTDTQYF.

The chain uses TRBV3-1 and TRBJ1-2; 8 bases agree with TRBD1. The germline CDR1 and CDR2 sequences are LGHDT and YNNKEL (reference sequence). With 4 bases clipped from V and 6 bases from J, the junction kept 13 bases outside the gene matches. The CDR3 runs 16 residues. The CDR3 region is CASSPGKQGAPHGYTF. The CDR3 region has the DNA TGTGCCAGCAGCCCCGGAAAGCAGGGGGCGCCTCATGGCTACACCTTC.

V gene TRBV2 combines with J gene TRBJ1-6, with D possibly TRBD1 on 5 matching bases. CDR1 and CDR2 from the germline V gene are SNHLY and FYNNEI. The CDR3 is 14 amino acids. V lost 5 bases and J lost 7, with 12 bases in between. This chain's CDR3 is CASSSGTENSPLHF. The CDR3 bases are TGTGCCAGCAGTTCCGGGACGGAGAATTCACCCCTCCACTTT.

This sequence joins TRBV20-1 and TRBJ2-7; tentative D call: TRBD2 (6 bases). The CDR3 is 15 amino acids. Germline loops: CDR1 DFQATT, CDR2 SNEGSKA (reference sequence). Trimming took 6 bases from V and 1 from J, leaving 19 bases between them. CDR3 nucleotides: TGCAGTGCGGCAGGACCCGGGAGATCGTCCTACGAGCAGTACTTC. As protein: CSAAGPGRSSYEQYF.

The chain links TRBV12-3 or TRBV12-4 to TRBJ1-4; TRBD1 matches at 10 bases. CDR3 length: 17 amino acids. Trimming removed 1 base from V and 5 bases from J; junction bases left unmatched: 7. The CDR3 reads CASSLDRTGGTNEKLFF. The DNA for the CDR3 is TGTGCCAGCAGTTTAGACAGGACAGGGGGGACCAATGAAAAACTGTTTTTT.

The chain combines TRBV20-1 with TRBJ2-1; TRBD2 is a possible D gene (5 bases). The germline V gene encodes CDR1 DFQATT and CDR2 SNEGSKA (reference sequence). This CDR3 is built from 13 residues. V lost 2 bases to trimming and J lost 13 bases, with 18 bases between them. Here the CDR3 reads CSARSENPGLQFF. In DNA, the CDR3 is TGCAGTGCTAGAAGCGAGAATCCAGGACTCCAGTTCTTC.

In its sample, this clonotype was seen a few times. The chain uses TRBV7-3 and TRBJ2-4; 7 positions match TRBD1. Matching the DNA end better, TRBJ2-5 makes the J call doubtful. Germline values: CDR1 SGHTA, CDR2 FQGTGA. There are 17 residues in the CDR3. CDR3 protein: CASSLTPTGNNYGTQYF. The CDR3, as DNA: TGTGCCAGCAGCTTAACTCCGACAGGGAATAATTACGGGACCCAGTACTTC.

This rearrangement joins TRBV28 to TRBJ2-7, with 7 positions matching TRBD1. With V trimmed by 6 bases and J by 3 bases, 8 bases remained unmatched. This CDR3 has 14 residues. Germline V gene sequence: CDR1 MDHEN, CDR2 SYDVKM. This chain's CDR3 is CASSNRDRRYEQYF. In DNA, the CDR3 is TGTGCCAGCAGCAACCGGGACAGACGCTACGAGCAGTACTTC.

This clonotype was seen more than once but under ten times. The chain recombines TRBV15 with TRBJ2-1, with TRBD2 matching over 9 bases. CDR3 length: 14 residues. The J segment lost 4 bases and the V segment lost 8 bases, leaving 6 bases of the junction unmatched. Germline loops: CDR1 LNHNV, CDR2 YYDKDF (reference sequence). The CDR3 DNA is TGTGCCACCGGAGCGGGAGGCCTTTACAATGAGCAGTTCTTC. As protein: CATGAGGLYNEQFF. Filled out from reference TRBV15 and TRBJ2-1, the complete variable domain reads DAMVIQNPRYQVTQFGKPVTLSCSQTLNHNVMYWYQQKSSQAPKLLFHYYDKDFNNEADTPDNFQSRRPNTSFCFLDIRSPGLGDTAMYLCATGAGGLYNEQFFGPGTRLTVL.

This rearrangement joins TRBV3-1 to TRBJ2-1; D tentatively fits TRBD1 or TRBD2 (5 bases each). The better agreement between TRBJ2-7 and the DNA end casts doubt on the J call. From germline, CDR1 is LGHDT and CDR2 YNNKEL (reference sequence). The CDR3 length is 15 residues. This chain's CDR3 is CASSSGPPPSNEQYF. The CDR3 DNA follows: TGTGCCAGCAGCTCGGGACCACCCCCGTCCAATGAGCAGTACTTC.

The gene calls are TRBV28 and TRBJ2-4; D not certain. The DNA end favors TRBJ2-7, so the J call may be wrong. The CDR3 sequence is 14 residues long. The germline CDR1 and CDR2 sequences are MDHEN and SYDVKM. As DNA, the CDR3 is TGTGCCAGCACTCGCGGAATAGAATGCTACGAGCAGTACTTC. Translating gives CASTRGIECYEQYF.

The chain is built from TRBV7-2 and TRBJ1-1; a weak D match, TRBD1 (5 bases). The germline V gene encodes CDR1 SGHTA and CDR2 FQGNSA. The V end was cut by 5 bases, the J end by 7 bases, with 14 bases between. The CDR3 has 13 amino acids. The CDR3 is CASSPGQTSEAFF. In nucleotides, the CDR3 is TGTGCCAGCAGCCCCGGACAAACCAGTGAAGCTTTCTTT.